The 21 T cell receptor beta chains below all came from one sample that was sequenced in a study of blood T cell repertoires in COVID-19. Assay used: immunoSEQ multiplex PCR; TCRdb lists only in-frame clones, some missing. Among about 140,000 clones listed, roughly 80% were seen once. Input material: peripheral blood. These receptors were collected from a man in his fifties with acute or convalescent COVID-19.

This clone has just a few counts. The V call is TRBV12-3 or TRBV12-4, the J call TRBJ2-3, with TRBD2 matching over 9 bases. The CDR3 loop spans 13 amino acids. V was pared by 1 base and J by 14 bases, with 7 bases of the junction left unmatched. CDR3 in amino acids: CASSLGGGAGLYF. CDR3 sequence (DNA): TGTGCCAGCAGTTTAGGCGGGGGGGCCGGTTTGTATTTT.

This clone was counted between two and nine times. J is TRBJ1-4 and V is TRBV4-1; 8 bases align to TRBD1. The CDR3 sequence is 15 residues long. V lost 4 bases to trimming and J lost 3 bases; unmatched junction nucleotides: 4. Germline V gene lookup returns CDR1 MGHRA and CDR2 YSYEKL. The CDR3 sequence is CASSRVQGANEKLFF. The CDR3 DNA reads TGCGCCAGCAGCCGAGTACAGGGGGCTAATGAAAAACTGTTTTTT.

The chain employs TRBV10-3 and TRBJ1-2, with D hard to call. CDR3 length: 14 amino acids. Germline CDR1 ENHRY, CDR2 SYGVKD. V was pared by 3 bases and J by 2 bases, with 10 bases between. CDR3: CAISDVLSNYGYTF. The CDR3, as DNA: TGTGCCATCAGTGATGTACTCTCCAACTATGGCTACACCTTC.

This chain connects TRBV19 to TRBJ1-1; D is ambiguous. The V end was cut by 1 base, the J end by 9 bases, with 12 bases between. The CDR3 is 13 residues long. Looked up from germline, CDR1 is LNHDA and CDR2 is SQIVND (reference sequence). CDR3 in amino acids: CASSIGETSKAFF. CDR3 DNA sequence: TGTGCCAGTAGTATAGGGGAGACCTCGAAAGCTTTCTTT.

V gene TRBV30 combines with J gene TRBJ2-6, with TRBD1 matching 7 bases. V lost 3 bases to trimming and J lost 1 base; unmatched junction nucleotides: 3. Germline V gene sequence: CDR1 GTSNPN, CDR2 SVGIG (reference sequence). The CDR3 covers 15 residues. CDR3 nucleotide sequence: TGTGCCTGGAGGCACAGGGGATCTGGGGCCAACGTCCTGACTTTC. Translation gives CAWRHRGSGANVLTF.

The sample holds one count of this clone. The chain is built from TRBV15 and TRBJ1-2, with a possible D match to TRBD1 (6 bases). The CDR3 contains 14 residues. V was cut by 3 bases and J by 6 bases, with 14 bases left in between. The germline CDR1 and CDR2 sequences are LNHNV and YYDKDF (reference sequence). In DNA, the CDR3 is TGTGCCACCAGCAGGGATAGGACAGTAAATGGCTACACCTTC. This sequence encodes CATSRDRTVNGYTF.

This sequence joins TRBV5-1 and TRBJ1-6, with 7 bases lining up with TRBD1. The CDR3 length is 14 residues. Looked up from germline, CDR1 is SGHRS and CDR2 is YFSETQ. Trimming took 3 bases from V and 5 from J; bases not matched to a gene: 2. CDR3: CASSSGGNNSPLHF. As DNA, the CDR3 is TGCGCCAGCAGCTCAGGGGGTAATAATTCACCCCTCCACTTT.

CDR3 sequence (DNA): TGTGCCAGCAGTGTTACAGGGGGAGGGACGGGTCGAGCTTTCTTT. It encodes CASSVTGGGTGRAFF. The chain links TRBV2 to TRBJ1-1; 8 nucleotides match TRBD1. The CDR3 contains 15 residues. V gave up 4 bases and J gave up 10 bases; unmatched junction bases: 14. Germline CDR1 reads SNHLY; CDR2 reads FYNNEI.

V and J are TRBV7-2 and TRBJ1-1; D call uncertain. This CDR3 region has 13 residues. Germline assignment: CDR1 SGHTA and CDR2 FQGNSA. The V end lost 6 bases, the J end lost 4 bases, and 12 bases lay between the germline ends. For the CDR3, the DNA is TGTGCCAGCAGTTCGACTTCGGGCACTGAAGCTTTCTTT. Translating gives CASSSTSGTEAFF.

This clone was detected once. The chain joins TRBV5-1 to TRBJ2-7, with D possibly being TRBD1 (5 bases). The germline CDR1 and CDR2 sequences are SGHRS and YFSETQ. Between the trimmed V and J ends, which lost 1 base and 6 bases, there was a span of 11 bases. This CDR3 region has 13 residues. CDR3 sequence: CASSLTGRGEQYV. The CDR3 DNA is TGCGCCAGCAGCTTGACAGGTAGAGGCGAGCAGTACGTC.

The chain joins TRBV21-1 to TRBJ1-2; whether TRBD1, the table's D call, matches the DNA was not checked. TRBV21-1 represents a pseudogene. The CDR3 runs 15 residues. This CDR3 is CASSKGTGPSYGYTF. The CDR3 DNA is TGTGCCAGCAGCAAAGGGACAGGACCCTCCTATGGCTACACCTTC.

The chain couples TRBV7-2 to TRBJ2-1, with 10 bases identical to TRBD2. The CDR3 length is 14 residues. Looked up from germline, CDR1 is SGHTA and CDR2 is FQGNSA. Losses at the gene ends were 5 bases for V and 9 bases for J; bases not matched to a gene: 7. This CDR3 is CASSPSGGRGEQFF. In DNA form, the CDR3 reads TGTGCCAGCAGCCCTAGCGGGGGCAGGGGTGAGCAGTTCTTC.

This chain connects TRBV12-5 to TRBJ2-4; 7 bases map to TRBD2. J gave up 4 bases and V 5 bases, and 11 bases lay outside the gene matches. CDR1 and CDR2 (germline): LGHNT, FRNRAP. The CDR3 sequence is 16 residues long. CDR3 sequence (DNA): TGTGCTAGTGGTCCGGGGGGATGGGGCCAGAAAAACATTCAGTACTTC. It specifies CASGPGGWGQKNIQYF.

This clone appeared a few times. This chain connects TRBV15 to TRBJ1-5; 9 positions match TRBD1. From germline, CDR1 is LNHNV and CDR2 YYDKDF (reference sequence). The V gene end was trimmed by 0 bases and the J gene end by 7 bases; junction bases not matched to a gene: 4. The CDR3 runs to 15 residues. The CDR3 reads CATSRDGTGYQPQHF. DNA for the CDR3: TGTGCCACCAGCAGAGATGGGACAGGGTACCAGCCCCAGCATTTT.

A single count supports this clone. This chain connects TRBV11-2 to TRBJ2-7, with 7 bases fitting TRBD1. J was trimmed by 3 bases and V by 3 bases; bases with no gene match: 8. From germline, CDR1 is SGHAT and CDR2 FQNNGV. The CDR3 contains 15 residues. CDR3 bases: TGTGCCAGCAGCTTTTCTCAGGGGGTAATCTACGAGCAGTACTTC. The encoded protein is CASSFSQGVIYEQYF.

The chain carries TRBV6-1 and TRBJ1-2, with 7 positions matching TRBD1. Unmatched junction bases numbered 6, after V lost 0 bases and J lost 8 bases. The CDR3 sequence is 14 residues long. Germline CDR1 is MNHNS and CDR2 is SASEGT. CDR3 in amino acids: CASSEALRGRGYTF. The CDR3 DNA follows: TGTGCCAGCAGTGAAGCGCTAAGGGGGCGAGGCTACACCTTC.

This sequence joins TRBV11-3 and TRBJ2-3; the D gene is possibly TRBD2 (7 bases). The CDR3 covers 17 residues. Between the trimmed V and J ends, which lost 1 base and 0 bases, there was a span of 14 bases. Germline loops: CDR1 SGHNT, CDR2 YENEEA. Here the CDR3 reads CASSLGAGASSTDTQYF. The CDR3, as DNA: TGTGCCAGCAGCTTAGGGGCGGGGGCCTCTAGCACAGATACGCAGTATTTT.

The rearrangement links TRBV3-1 (or the pseudogene TRBV3-2) to TRBJ1-2; TRBD1 aligns across 12 bases. CDR1 and CDR2 from the germline V gene are LGHDT and YNNKEL (reference sequence). V gave up 5 bases and J gave up 8 bases; unmatched junction bases: 6. This CDR3 comprises 14 residues. The CDR3 DNA reads as TGTGCCAGCAGCGGGACAGGGGGCCTAAAGGGCTACACCTTC. This codes for CASSGTGGLKGYTF.

The chain joins TRBV5-1 to TRBJ2-2, with D perhaps matching TRBD2 (7 bases). Germline V gene lookup returns CDR1 SGHRS and CDR2 YFSETQ. With 0 bases removed from V and 4 bases from J, the gap between germline ends came to 13 bases. The CDR3 totals 16 residues. CDR3 DNA: TGCGCCAGCAGCTTGGGGGCGGGGGCCATCACCGGGGAGCTGTTTTTT. Translating it yields CASSLGAGAITGELFF.

The genes are TRBV5-1 and TRBJ2-7, with TRBD1 matching over 8 bases. The CDR3 has 15 amino acids. Germline CDR1 is SGHRS and CDR2 is YFSETQ. The V and J ends lost 3 bases and 3 bases, in that order; junction bases with no gene match: 8. The CDR3, as DNA: TGCGCCAGCAGCTACTCCGGGACAGGTTACTACGAGCAGTACTTC. It codes for CASSYSGTGYYEQYF.

V and J are TRBV19 and TRBJ1-6; D uncertain. Per the germline V gene, CDR1 is LNHDA and CDR2 is SQIVND (reference sequence). This CDR3 region has 15 residues. V gave up 5 bases and J gave up 10 bases, with 18 bases separating them. CDR3 DNA: TGTGCCAGTAGTCTCTCCCGGGAGGCGGAATCACCCCTCCACTTT. It codes for CASSLSREAESPLHF.